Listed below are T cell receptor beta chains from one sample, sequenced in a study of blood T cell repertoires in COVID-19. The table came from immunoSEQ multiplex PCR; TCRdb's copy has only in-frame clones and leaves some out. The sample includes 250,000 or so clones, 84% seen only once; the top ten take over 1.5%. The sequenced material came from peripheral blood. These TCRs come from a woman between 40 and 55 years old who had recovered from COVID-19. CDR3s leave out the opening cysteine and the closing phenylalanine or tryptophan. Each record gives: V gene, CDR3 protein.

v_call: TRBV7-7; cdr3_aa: ASSITGSPGTQY
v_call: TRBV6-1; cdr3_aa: ASSEAPVNYGYT
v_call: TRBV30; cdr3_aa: AWKYRVGEKLF
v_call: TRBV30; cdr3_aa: AWSRGRNTGELF
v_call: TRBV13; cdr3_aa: ASSLGTDTEAF
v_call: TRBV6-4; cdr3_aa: ASSHDTGELF
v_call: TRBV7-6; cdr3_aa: ASSLQGNYYEQY
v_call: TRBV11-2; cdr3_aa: ASSLGFGDGYT
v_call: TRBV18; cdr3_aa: TSLDRTNTEAF
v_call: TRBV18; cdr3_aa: ASSPSDREEQF
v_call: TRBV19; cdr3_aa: ATRSSRGNYGYT
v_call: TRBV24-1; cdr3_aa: ATSDPIQGRGTDTQY
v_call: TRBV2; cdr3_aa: ASSARAGVNNSPLH
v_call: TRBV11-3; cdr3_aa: ASSLRDRVVETQY
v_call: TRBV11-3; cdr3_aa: ASSSPSGGQNIQY
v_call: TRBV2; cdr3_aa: ASSAYRDGYGYT
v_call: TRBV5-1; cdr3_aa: ASSSGRGGQETQY
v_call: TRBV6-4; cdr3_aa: ASSEEASGGYNEQF
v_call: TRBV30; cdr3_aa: AWSGGTLQF
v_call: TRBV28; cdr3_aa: ASTRDRAISYEQY
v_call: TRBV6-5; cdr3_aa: ASSYERNSPLH
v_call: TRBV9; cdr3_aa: ASSEQQGIGHTIY
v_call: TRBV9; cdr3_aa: ASSVDWRETQY
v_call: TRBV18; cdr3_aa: ASSPQRTKNTEAF
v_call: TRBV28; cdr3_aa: ASGQGSYNEQF
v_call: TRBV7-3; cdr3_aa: ASSLRGGFGIDTQY
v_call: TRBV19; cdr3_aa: ASSLSQGGSYNEQF
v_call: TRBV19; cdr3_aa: ASSTILHRGRKNTEAF
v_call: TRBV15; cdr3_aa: ATRNERGRDTEAF
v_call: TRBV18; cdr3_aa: ASSRLTGAFQPQH
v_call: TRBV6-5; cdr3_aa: ASSPGRASNQPQH
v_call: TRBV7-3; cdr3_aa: ASSRSGGSGNTIY
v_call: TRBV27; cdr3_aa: ASSSSPGPQDLNTEAF
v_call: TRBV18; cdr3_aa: ASSPLGGSSYNSPLH
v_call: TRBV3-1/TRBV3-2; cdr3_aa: ASSQVGTRGGYT
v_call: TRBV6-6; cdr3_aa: ASSKPGGRSSYEQY